The 4 T cell receptor beta chains listed next were all sequenced from one sample in a study of cytomegalovirus exposure and HLA in healthy donors. The PCR made use of 60 Vbeta and 13 Jbeta primers. TCRdb's table, derived via immunoSEQ multiplex PCR, lists solely in-frame clones and lacks some. The listing records 80,000 to 100,000 clones. The sequencing input was PBMCs. The receptors shown here come from a man aged 50 to 59 in good health and CMV-seronegative.

The chain couples TRBV29-1 to TRBJ2-3, with TRBD2 matching 10 bases. Germline V gene sequence: CDR1 SQVTM, CDR2 ANQGSEA. The junction had 6 bases not matched to a gene; V was cut back by 3 bases and J by 3 bases. The CDR3 contains 15 residues. Written as DNA, the CDR3 is TGCAGCGTTGAGGTGTGGGGACTAGCGACAGATACGCAGTATTTT. Translation: CSVEVWGLATDTQYF.

This sequence joins TRBV9 and TRBJ2-7, with 8 bases fitting TRBD1. The CDR3 has 18 amino acids. V lost 0 bases to trimming and J lost 3 bases; unmatched junction nucleotides: 14. Per germline, CDR1 SGDLS and CDR2 YYNGEE. Written as DNA, the CDR3 is TGTGCCAGCAGCGTAGGGGTTCAGGGGCAGGGGGCTATCTACGAGCAGTACTTC. Amino acid sequence: CASSVGVQGQGAIYEQYF.

The chain has TRBV5-1 and TRBJ2-5, with 7 bases lining up with TRBD2. J lost 9 bases, V lost 0 bases, and 8 bases had no gene match. In germline, CDR1 is SGHRS, CDR2 YFSETQ. This CDR3 contains 14 residues. The CDR3 is CASSLARLAAPQYF. CDR3 bases: TGCGCCAGCAGCTTGGCGCGGCTAGCGGCCCCCCAGTACTTC.

CDR3 loop: CASSQPRQGSNEQYF. Written as DNA, the CDR3 is TGTGCCAGCAGCCAGCCTCGACAGGGCAGCAACGAGCAGTACTTC. The rearrangement joins TRBV4-2 to TRBJ2-7, with 7 bases matching TRBD1. This CDR3 region has 15 residues. V dropped 3 bases and J dropped 5; count of bases not matched to a gene: 10. Germline V gene data show CDR1 as LGHNA and CDR2 as YNFKEQ.